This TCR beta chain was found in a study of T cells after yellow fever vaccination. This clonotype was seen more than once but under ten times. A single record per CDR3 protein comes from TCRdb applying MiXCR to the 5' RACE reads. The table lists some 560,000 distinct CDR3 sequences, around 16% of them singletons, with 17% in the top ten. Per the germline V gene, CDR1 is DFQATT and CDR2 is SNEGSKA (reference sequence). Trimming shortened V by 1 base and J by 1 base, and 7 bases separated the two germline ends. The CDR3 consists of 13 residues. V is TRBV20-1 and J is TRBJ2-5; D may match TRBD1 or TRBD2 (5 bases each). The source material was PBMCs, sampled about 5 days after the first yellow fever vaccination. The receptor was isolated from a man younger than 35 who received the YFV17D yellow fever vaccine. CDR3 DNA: TGCAGTGCTAGAGCGGGACGCCAAGAGACCCAGTACTTC. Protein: CSARAGRQETQYF.